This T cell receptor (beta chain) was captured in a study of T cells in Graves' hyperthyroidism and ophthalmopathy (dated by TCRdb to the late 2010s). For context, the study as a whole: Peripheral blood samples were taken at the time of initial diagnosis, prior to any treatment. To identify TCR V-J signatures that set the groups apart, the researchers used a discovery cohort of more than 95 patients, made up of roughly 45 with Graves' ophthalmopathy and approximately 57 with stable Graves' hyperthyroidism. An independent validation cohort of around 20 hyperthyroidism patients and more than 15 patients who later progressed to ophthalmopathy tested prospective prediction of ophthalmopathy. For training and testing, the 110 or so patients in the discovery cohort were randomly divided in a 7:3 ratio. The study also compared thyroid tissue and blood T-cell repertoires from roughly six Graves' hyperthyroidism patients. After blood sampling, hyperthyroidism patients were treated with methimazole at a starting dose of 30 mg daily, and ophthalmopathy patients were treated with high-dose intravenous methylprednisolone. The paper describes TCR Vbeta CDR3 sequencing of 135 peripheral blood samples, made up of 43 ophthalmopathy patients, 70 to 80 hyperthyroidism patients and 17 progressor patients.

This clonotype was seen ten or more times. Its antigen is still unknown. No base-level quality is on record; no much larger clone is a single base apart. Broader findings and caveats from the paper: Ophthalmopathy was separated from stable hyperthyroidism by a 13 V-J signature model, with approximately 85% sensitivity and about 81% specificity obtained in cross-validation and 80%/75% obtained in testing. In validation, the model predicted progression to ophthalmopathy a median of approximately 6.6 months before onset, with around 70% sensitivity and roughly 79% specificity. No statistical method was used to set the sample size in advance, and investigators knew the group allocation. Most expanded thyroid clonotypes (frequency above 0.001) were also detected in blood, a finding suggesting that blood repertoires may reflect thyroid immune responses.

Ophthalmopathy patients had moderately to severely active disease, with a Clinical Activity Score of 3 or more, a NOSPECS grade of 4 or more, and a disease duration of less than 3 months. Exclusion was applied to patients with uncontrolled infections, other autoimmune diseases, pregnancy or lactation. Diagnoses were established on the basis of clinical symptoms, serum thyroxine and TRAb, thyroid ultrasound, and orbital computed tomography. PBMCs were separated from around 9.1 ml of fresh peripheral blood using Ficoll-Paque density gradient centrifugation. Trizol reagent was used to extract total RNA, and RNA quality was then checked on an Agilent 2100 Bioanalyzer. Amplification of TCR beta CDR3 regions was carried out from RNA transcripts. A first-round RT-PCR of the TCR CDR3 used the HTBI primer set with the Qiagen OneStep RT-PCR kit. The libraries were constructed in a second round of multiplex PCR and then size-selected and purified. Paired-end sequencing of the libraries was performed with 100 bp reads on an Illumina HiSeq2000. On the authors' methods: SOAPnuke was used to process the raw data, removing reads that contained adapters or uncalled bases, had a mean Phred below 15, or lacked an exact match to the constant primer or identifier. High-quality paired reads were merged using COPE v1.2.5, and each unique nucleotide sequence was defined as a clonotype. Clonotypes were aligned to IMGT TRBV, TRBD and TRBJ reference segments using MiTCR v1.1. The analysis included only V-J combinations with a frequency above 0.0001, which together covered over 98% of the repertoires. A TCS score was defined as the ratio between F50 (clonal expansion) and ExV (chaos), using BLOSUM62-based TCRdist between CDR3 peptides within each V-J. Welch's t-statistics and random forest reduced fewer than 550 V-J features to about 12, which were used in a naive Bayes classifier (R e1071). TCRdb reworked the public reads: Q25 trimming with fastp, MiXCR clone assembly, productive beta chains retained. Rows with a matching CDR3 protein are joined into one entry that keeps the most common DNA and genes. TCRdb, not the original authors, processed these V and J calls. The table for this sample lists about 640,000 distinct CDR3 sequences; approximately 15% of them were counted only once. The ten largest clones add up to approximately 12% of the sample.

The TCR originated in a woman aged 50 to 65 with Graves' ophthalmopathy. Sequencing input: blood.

The CDR3 reads CASSPPVNTEAFF. The DNA sequence reads TGTGCCAGCAGCCCCCCGGTGAACACTGAAGCTTTCTTT. The chain employs TRBV7-9 and TRBJ1-1; no D gene call is confident. Sequences SEHNR (CDR1) and FQNEAQ (CDR2) are obtained from the germline V gene (reference sequence). The V and J ends are trimmed by 5 bases and 0 bases, leaving 7 bases between them. The cysteine opens and the phenylalanine closes a CDR3 of 13 amino acids. CDR3 DNA only is kept here, 39 bases in frame from base 1.